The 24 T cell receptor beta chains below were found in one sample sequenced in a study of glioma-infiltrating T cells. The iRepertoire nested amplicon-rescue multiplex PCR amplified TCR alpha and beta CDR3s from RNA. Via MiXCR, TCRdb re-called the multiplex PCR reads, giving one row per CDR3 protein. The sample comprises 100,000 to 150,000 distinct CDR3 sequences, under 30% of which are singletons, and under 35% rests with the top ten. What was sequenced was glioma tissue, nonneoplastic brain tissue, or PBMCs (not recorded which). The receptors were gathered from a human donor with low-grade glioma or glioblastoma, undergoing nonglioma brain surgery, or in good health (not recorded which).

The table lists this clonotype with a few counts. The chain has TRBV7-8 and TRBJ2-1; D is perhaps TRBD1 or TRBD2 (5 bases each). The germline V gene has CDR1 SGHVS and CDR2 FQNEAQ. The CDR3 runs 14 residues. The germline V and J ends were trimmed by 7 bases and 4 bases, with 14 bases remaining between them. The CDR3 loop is CASNSPGPYNEQFF. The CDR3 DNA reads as TGTGCCAGCAACTCCCCGGGACCTTACAATGAGCAGTTCTTC.

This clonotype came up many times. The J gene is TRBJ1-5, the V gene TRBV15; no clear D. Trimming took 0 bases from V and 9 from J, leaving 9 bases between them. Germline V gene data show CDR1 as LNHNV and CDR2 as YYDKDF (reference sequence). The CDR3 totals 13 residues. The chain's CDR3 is CATSREDRGPQHF. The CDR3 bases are TGTGCCACCAGCAGAGAGGACCGGGGGCCCCAGCATTTT.

The CDR3 reads CASSQGWKETQYF. CDR3 sequence (DNA): TGTGCCAGCAGCCAGGGATGGAAAGAGACCCAGTACTTC. The V gene is TRBV14, the J gene TRBJ2-5; D call uncertain. Germline CDR1 SGHDN, CDR2 FVKESK. The CDR3 spans 13 residues. Trimming pared 3 bases from V and 3 bases from J, leaving 8 bases between.

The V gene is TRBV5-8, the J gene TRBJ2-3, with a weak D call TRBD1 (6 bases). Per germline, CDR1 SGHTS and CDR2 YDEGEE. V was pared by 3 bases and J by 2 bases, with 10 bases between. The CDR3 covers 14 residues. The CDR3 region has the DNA TGTGCCAGCAGCTCAAGACAGGCCACAGATACGCAGTATTTT. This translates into CASSSRQATDTQYF.

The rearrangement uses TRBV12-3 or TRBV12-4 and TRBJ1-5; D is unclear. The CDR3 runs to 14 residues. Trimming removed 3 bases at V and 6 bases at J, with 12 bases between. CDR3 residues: CASSFPGEGQPQHF. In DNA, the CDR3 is TGTGCCAGCAGTTTCCCCGGGGAAGGTCAGCCCCAGCATTTT.

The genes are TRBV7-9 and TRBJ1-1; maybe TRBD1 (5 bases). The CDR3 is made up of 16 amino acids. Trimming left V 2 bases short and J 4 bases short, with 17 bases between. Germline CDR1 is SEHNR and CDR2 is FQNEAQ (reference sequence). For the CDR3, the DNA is TGTGCCAGCAGCTTATTCGAGGGTGGGGCGGCCACTGAAGCTTTCTTT. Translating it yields CASSLFEGGAATEAFF.

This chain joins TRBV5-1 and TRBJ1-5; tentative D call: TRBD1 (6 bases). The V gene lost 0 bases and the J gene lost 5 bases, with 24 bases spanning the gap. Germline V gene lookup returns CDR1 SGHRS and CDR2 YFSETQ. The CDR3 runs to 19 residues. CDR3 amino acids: CASSLGVSLNRDLYQPQHF. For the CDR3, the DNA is TGCGCCAGCAGCTTGGGTGTGTCCCTCAACAGGGACCTGTATCAGCCCCAGCATTTT.

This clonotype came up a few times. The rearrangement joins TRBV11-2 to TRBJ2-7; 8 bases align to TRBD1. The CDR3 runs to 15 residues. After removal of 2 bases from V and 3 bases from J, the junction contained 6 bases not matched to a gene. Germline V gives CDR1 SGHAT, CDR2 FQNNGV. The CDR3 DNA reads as TGTGCCAGCAGCTTATGGCGGACAGGGAACTACGAGCAGTACGTC. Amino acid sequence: CASSLWRTGNYEQYV.

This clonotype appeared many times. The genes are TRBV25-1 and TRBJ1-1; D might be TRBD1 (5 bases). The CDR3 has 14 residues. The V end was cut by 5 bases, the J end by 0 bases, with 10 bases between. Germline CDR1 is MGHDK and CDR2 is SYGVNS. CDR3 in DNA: TGTGCCAGCAGTTCGGGACCGCTGAACACTGAAGCTTTCTTT. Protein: CASSSGPLNTEAFF.

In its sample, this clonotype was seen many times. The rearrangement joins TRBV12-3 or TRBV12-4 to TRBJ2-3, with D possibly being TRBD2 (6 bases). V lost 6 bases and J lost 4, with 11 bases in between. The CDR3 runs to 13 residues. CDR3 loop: CASSLGGPDTQYF. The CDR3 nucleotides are TGTGCCAGCAGCTTGGGGGGACCAGATACGCAGTATTTT.

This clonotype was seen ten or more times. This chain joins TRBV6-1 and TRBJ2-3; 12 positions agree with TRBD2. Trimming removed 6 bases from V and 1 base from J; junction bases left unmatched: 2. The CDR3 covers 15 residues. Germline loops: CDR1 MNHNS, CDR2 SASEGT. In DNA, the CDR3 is TGTGCCAGCAGCAGACTAGCGGGGGGCACAGATACGCAGTATTTT. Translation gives CASSRLAGGTDTQYF.

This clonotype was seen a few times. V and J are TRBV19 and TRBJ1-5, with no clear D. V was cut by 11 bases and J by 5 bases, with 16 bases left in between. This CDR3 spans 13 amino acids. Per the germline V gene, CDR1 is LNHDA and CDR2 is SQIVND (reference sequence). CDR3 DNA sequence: TGTGCCGCCGCCACGGCTTATTATCAGCCCCAGCATTTT. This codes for CAAATAYYQPQHF.

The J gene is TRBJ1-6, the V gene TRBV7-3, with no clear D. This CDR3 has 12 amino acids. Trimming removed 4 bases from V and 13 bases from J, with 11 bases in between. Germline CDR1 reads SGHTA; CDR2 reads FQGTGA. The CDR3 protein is CASSWEKRPLHF. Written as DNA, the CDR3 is TGTGCCAGCAGCTGGGAAAAGCGGCCCCTCCACTTT.

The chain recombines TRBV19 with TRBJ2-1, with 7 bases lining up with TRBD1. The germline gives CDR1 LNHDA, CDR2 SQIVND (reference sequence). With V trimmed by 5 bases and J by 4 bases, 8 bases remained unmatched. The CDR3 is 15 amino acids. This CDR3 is CASSSGQFLYNEQFF. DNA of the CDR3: TGTGCCAGTAGTTCGGGACAGTTCTTATACAATGAGCAGTTCTTC.

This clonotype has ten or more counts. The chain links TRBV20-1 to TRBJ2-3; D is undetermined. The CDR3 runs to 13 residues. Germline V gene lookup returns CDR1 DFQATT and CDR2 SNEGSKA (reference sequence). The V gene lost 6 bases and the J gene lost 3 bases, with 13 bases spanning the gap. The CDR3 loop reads CSAYLQGTDTQYF. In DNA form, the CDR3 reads TGCAGTGCCTACTTACAAGGAACAGATACGCAGTATTTT.

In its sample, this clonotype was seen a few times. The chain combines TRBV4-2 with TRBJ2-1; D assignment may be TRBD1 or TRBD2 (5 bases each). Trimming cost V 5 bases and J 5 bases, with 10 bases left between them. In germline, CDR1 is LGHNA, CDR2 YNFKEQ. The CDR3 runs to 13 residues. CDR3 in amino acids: CASSKGTDNEQFF. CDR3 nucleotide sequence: TGTGCCAGCAGCAAAGGGACCGACAATGAGCAGTTCTTC.

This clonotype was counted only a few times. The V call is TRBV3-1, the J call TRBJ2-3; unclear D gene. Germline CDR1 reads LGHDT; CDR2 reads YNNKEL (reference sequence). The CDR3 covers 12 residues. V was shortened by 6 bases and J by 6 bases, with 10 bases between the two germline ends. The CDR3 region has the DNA TGTGCCAGCAGGACCGTGGGGGATACGCAGTATTTT. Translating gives CASRTVGDTQYF.

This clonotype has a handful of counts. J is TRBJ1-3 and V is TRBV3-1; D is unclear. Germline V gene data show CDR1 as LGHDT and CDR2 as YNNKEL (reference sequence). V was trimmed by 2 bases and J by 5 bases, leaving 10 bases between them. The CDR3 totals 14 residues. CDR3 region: CASSQPLPRNTIYF. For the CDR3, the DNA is TGTGCCAGCAGCCAACCACTCCCACGAAACACCATATATTTT. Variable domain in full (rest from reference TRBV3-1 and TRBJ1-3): DTAVSQTPKYLVTQMGNDKSIKCEQNLGHDTMYWYKQDSKKFLKIMFSYNNKELIINETVPNRFSPKSPDKAHLNLHINSLELGDSAVYFCASSQPLPRNTIYFGEGSWLTVV.

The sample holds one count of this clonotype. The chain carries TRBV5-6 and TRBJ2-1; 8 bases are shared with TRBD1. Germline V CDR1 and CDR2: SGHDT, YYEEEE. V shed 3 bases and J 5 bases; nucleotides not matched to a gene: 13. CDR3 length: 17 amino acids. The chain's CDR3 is CASSSRRRGRENNEQFF. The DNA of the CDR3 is TGTGCCAGCAGCTCCAGACGCAGGGGGCGTGAGAACAATGAGCAGTTCTTC.

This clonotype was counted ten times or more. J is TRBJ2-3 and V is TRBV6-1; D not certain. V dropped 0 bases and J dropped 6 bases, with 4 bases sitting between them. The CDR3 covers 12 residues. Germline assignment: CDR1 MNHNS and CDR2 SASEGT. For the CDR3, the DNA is TGTGCCAGCAGTGAAGCAGCCGATACGCAGTATTTT. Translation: CASSEAADTQYF.

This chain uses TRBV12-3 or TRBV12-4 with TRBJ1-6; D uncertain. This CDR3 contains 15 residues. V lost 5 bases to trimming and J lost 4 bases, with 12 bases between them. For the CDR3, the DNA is TGTGCCAGCAGTGAAACCGGGCTATATAATTCACCCCTCCACTTT. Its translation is CASSETGLYNSPLHF.

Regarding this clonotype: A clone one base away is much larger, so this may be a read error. The CDR3 DNA reads as TGCAGTGCTAGCGCGCCCGGGACGGTCTATGGCAACACCTTC. Translation: CSASAPGTVYGNTF. The gene calls are TRBV20-1 and TRBJ1-2; maybe TRBD1 (5 bases). The CDR3 spans 14 residues. Looked up from germline, CDR1 is DFQATT and CDR2 is SNEGSKA (reference sequence).

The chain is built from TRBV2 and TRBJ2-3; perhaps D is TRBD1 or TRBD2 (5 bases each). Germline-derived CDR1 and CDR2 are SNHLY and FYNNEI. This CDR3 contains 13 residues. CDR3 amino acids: CAGNPGLTDTQYF. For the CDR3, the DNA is TGTGCAGGCAATCCGGGGCTCACAGATACGCAGTATTTT.

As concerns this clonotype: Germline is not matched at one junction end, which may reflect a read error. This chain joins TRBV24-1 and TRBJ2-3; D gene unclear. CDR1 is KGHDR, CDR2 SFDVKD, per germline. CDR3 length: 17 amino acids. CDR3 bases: TGTGCCACCAGTGATTTGCCCGGTGAGTGGCAAACAGATACGAAGTATTTT. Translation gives CATSDLPGEWQTDTKYF.